A selection of T cell receptor beta chains follows, all from one sample in a study of T cell changes during pregnancy in multiple sclerosis. The protocol was immunoSEQ multiplex PCR, while the TCRdb copy is restricted to in-frame clones and leaves out a portion. This sample has fewer than 55,000 clones, with 80% to 90% found just once. The starting material was peripheral blood, obtained in the first trimester of pregnancy. The receptors here all came from a female donor with multiple sclerosis, enrolled in a pregnancy study. The CDR3 runs from the conserved cysteine through the conserved F or W. Each record gives: J gene, V gene, CDR3 length, CDR3 protein.

j_gene: TRBJ2-4; v_gene: TRBV6-5; len: 14; CDR3aa: CASSQGVAKNIQYF
j_gene: TRBJ1-4; v_gene: TRBV5-8; len: 16; CDR3aa: CASSSGTGVTNEKLFF
j_gene: TRBJ1-5; v_gene: TRBV7-8; len: 14; CDR3aa: CASSLAGGDQPQHF
j_gene: TRBJ2-5; v_gene: TRBV14; len: 16; CDR3aa: CASSPRLRTGGETQYF
j_gene: TRBJ2-3; v_gene: TRBV7-9; len: 15; CDR3aa: CASTLLAGGTDTQYF
j_gene: TRBJ1-1; v_gene: TRBV7-3; len: 14; CDR3aa: CASSLSGGGTEAFF
j_gene: TRBJ2-3; v_gene: TRBV6-5; len: 16; CDR3aa: CASSYSFEGGTDTQYF
j_gene: TRBJ1-5; v_gene: TRBV9; len: 13; CDR3aa: CASSSGVSGPQHF
j_gene: TRBJ2-5; v_gene: TRBV7-2; len: 12; CDR3aa: CASSSLPETQYF
j_gene: TRBJ2-7; v_gene: TRBV10-3; len: 15; CDR3aa: CAISEGTGGIYEQYF
j_gene: TRBJ1-3; v_gene: TRBV9; len: 15; CDR3aa: CASSDWAASGNTIYF
j_gene: TRBJ2-5; v_gene: TRBV18; len: 14; CDR3aa: CASSQRGGRETQYF
j_gene: TRBJ2-2; v_gene: TRBV5-1; len: 15; CDR3aa: CASSLSLADTGELFF
j_gene: TRBJ2-7; v_gene: TRBV28; len: 14; CDR3aa: CASSLQAATYEQYF
j_gene: TRBJ1-4; v_gene: TRBV11-2; len: 14; CDR3aa: CASTPGQGGEKLFF
j_gene: TRBJ2-4; v_gene: TRBV4-1; len: 16; CDR3aa: CASSQGHITAKNIQYF
j_gene: TRBJ2-1; v_gene: TRBV29-1; len: 15; CDR3aa: CSVEVGTDQFNEQFF
j_gene: TRBJ2-3; v_gene: TRBV6-4; len: 15; CDR3aa: CASSGLAGSTDTQYF
j_gene: TRBJ2-7; v_gene: TRBV7-8; len: 14; CDR3aa: CASILTSFSGEQYF
j_gene: TRBJ2-7; v_gene: TRBV7-2; len: 18; CDR3aa: CASSSAWGLAGGRDEQYF
j_gene: TRBJ2-7; v_gene: TRBV7-2; len: 15; CDR3aa: CASSSQPGHSYEQYF
j_gene: TRBJ1-6; v_gene: TRBV4-2; len: 13; CDR3aa: CASSQAGNSPLHF
j_gene: TRBJ2-7; v_gene: TRBV2; len: 17; CDR3aa: CASSEELAGVGMDEQYF
j_gene: TRBJ1-3; v_gene: TRBV29-1; len: 14; CDR3aa: CSVDRTNSGNTIYF
j_gene: TRBJ2-3; v_gene: TRBV30; len: 17; CDR3aa: CAWSVWQEGASTDTQYF